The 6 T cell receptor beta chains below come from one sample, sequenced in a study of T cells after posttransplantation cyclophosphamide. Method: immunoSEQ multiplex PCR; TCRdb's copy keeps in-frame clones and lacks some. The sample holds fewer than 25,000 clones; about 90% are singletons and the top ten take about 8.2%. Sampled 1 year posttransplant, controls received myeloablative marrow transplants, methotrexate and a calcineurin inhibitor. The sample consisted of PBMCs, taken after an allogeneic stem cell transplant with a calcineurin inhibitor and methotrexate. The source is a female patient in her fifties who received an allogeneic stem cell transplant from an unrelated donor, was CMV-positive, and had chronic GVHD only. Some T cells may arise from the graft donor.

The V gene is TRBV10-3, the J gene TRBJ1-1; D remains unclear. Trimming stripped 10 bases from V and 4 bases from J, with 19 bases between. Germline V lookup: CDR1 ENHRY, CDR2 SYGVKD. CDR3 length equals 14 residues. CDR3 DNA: TGTGCCACCCATGGAGGATTCACGGGCACTGAAGCTTTCTTT. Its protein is CATHGGFTGTEAFF.

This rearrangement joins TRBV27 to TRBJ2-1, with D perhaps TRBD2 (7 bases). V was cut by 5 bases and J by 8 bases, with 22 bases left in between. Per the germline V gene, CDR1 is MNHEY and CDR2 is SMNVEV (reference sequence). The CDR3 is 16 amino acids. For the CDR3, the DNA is TGTGCCAGCAGTGCCCTGGGCCATCAGGGGAGGGATGAGCAGTTCTTC. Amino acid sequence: CASSALGHQGRDEQFF.

The CDR3 sequence is CASRYNYGYTF. DNA for the CDR3: TGTGCCAGCCGGTATAACTATGGCTACACCTTC. V and J are TRBV2 and TRBJ1-2; D unclear. The CDR3 has 11 amino acids. The V gene lost 8 bases and the J gene lost 1 base, with 5 bases spanning the gap. The germline V gene encodes CDR1 SNHLY and CDR2 FYNNEI. The variable domain in full, completed from reference TRBV2 and TRBJ1-2, reads EPEVTQTPSHQVTQMGQEVILRCVPISNHLYFYWYRQILGQKVEFLVSFYNNEISEKSEIFDDQFSVERPDGSNFTLKIRSTKLEDSAMYFCASRYNYGYTFGSGTRLTVV.

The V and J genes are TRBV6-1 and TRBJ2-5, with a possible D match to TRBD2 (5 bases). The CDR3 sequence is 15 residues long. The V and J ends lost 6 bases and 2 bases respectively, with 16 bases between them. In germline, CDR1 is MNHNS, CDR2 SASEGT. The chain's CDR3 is CASSLARGTQETQYF. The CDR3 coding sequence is TGTGCCAGCAGCCTAGCACGTGGAACTCAAGAGACCCAGTACTTC.

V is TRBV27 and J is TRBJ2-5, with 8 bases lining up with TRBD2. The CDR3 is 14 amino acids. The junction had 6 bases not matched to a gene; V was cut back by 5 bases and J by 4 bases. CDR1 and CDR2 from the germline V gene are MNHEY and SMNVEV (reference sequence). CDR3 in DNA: TGTGCCAGCAGTGCTGGACTAGCTGGAGAGACCCAGTACTTC. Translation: CASSAGLAGETQYF.

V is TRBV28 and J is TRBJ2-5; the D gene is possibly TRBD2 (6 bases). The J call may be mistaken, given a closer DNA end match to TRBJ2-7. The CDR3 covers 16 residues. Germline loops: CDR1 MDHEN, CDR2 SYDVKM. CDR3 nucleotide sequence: TGTGCCAGCAGTTCCCGGACGGGAGCTTTTTCCTACGAGCAGTACTTC. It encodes CASSSRTGAFSYEQYF.